The clone carrying this T cell receptor beta chain was picked up a small number of times. Antigen: not known. As part of library construction, unique molecular identifiers were attached to individual cDNA molecules. From the 5' RACE reads, TCRdb called clonotypes with MiXCR, one entry per CDR3 protein. The table lists about 70,000 distinct CDR3 sequences, approximately 5% of them singletons. These data originate in a study of early T cells in non-severe SARS-CoV-2 infection. As for the study in general: Chains stayed unpaired after sequencing of bulk RNA from unsorted whole blood. Overall study results and limits: The VDJdb matching leaned toward anti-spike CD8 responses and overlooked private and CD4 specificities.

J was trimmed by 3 bases and V by 8 bases; bases with no gene match: 13. CDR1 and CDR2 from the germline V gene are MDHEN and SYDVKM. This CDR3 is built from 15 residues. The rearrangement links TRBV28 to TRBJ2-7, with 7 bases fitting TRBD1. Sequenced here: whole blood, sampled at baseline. The TCR sequence derives from an adult who was a healthcare worker with PCR-confirmed SARS-CoV-2 infection or an uninfected control (not recorded which). CDR3 sequence (DNA): TGTGCCAGCTCCAAGGGGGCCGAACTTCGCTACGAGCAGTACTTC. Translated, it gives CASSKGAELRYEQYF.